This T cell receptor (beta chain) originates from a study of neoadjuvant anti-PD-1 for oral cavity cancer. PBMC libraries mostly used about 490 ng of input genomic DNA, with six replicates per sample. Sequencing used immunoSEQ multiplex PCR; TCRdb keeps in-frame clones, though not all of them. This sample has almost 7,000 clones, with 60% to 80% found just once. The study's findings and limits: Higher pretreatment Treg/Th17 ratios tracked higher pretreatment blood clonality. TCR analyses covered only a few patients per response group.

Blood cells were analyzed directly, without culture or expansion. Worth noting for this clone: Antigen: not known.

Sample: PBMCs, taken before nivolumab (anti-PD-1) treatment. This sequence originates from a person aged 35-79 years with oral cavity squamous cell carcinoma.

The CDR3 coding sequence is TGTGCCAGCAGCCAAGACTGGATCCGGGACGGAGCCTATGGCTACACCTTC. Translated: CASSQDWIRDGAYGYTF. This rearrangement joins TRBV14 to TRBJ1-2, with D possibly TRBD1 on 5 matching bases. The germline CDR1 and CDR2 sequences are SGHDN and FVKESK. The CDR3 is 17 amino acids. The V and J ends lost 0 bases and 4 bases respectively, with 18 bases between them.